These 14 T cell receptor beta chains originate from one sample sequenced in a study of OX40 agonist ivuxolimab in advanced cancers. This table comes from immunoSEQ multiplex PCR, and its TCRdb copy is limited to in-frame clones, with some not included. This repertoire shows fewer than 90,000 clones, less than 90% found once; its top ten account for roughly 3.1%. Sample: CD4+ or CD8+ T cells sorted from blood, taken in a trial of the OX40 agonist ivuxolimab. The receptor set was obtained from an adult with an advanced solid tumor such as melanoma, head and neck, liver or kidney cancer.

The rearrangement joins TRBV5-1 to TRBJ2-2; 7 bases line up with TRBD2. CDR3 length: 13 residues. Trimming took 4 bases from V and 6 from J; bases not matched to a gene: 3. Per the germline V gene, CDR1 is SGHRS and CDR2 is YFSETQ. CDR3 nucleotide sequence: TGCGCCAGCAGCCCGGGAGGTCCCGGGGAGCTGTTTTTT. As protein: CASSPGGPGELFF.

The rearrangement links TRBV14 to TRBJ2-5, with 13 bases that match TRBD2. Germline values: CDR1 SGHDN, CDR2 FVKESK. The length of the CDR3 is 16 residues. The V segment lost 1 base and the J segment 5 bases; nucleotides outside the gene matches: 4. CDR3 protein: CASSQGLAGGGETQYF. In DNA form, the CDR3 reads TGTGCCAGCAGCCAAGGACTAGCGGGAGGAGGGGAGACCCAGTACTTC.

This clone was detected a few times. The rearrangement uses TRBV6-6 and TRBJ1-5; D call uncertain. CDR3 length equals 13 residues. Trimming cost V 10 bases and J 5 bases, with 15 bases left between them. Germline CDR1 MNHNY, CDR2 SVGAGI (reference sequence). The CDR3, as DNA: TGTGCCATCCGGACCGCCACGGATCAGCCCCAGCATTTT. Protein product: CAIRTATDQPQHF.

This clone is a singleton in its sample. This chain connects TRBV15 to TRBJ2-1, with TRBD1 matching over 8 bases. The CDR3 length is 16 residues. Germline CDR1 and CDR2: LNHNV and YYDKDF (reference sequence). Trimming removed 3 bases from V and 0 bases from J; junction bases left unmatched: 4. CDR3 in DNA: TGTGCCACCAGCAGGGTTGGGACAGGCTCCTACAATGAGCAGTTCTTC. It codes for CATSRVGTGSYNEQFF.

This rearrangement joins TRBV6-4 to TRBJ2-3; D is perhaps TRBD1 or TRBD2 (5 bases each). Germline values: CDR1 MRHNA, CDR2 SNTAGT. Trimming stripped 3 bases from V and 2 bases from J, with 15 bases between. This CDR3 comprises 16 residues. The CDR3 here is CASSERVGRHTDTQYF. Here the CDR3 DNA reads TGTGCCAGCAGTGAACGTGTGGGACGTCACACAGATACGCAGTATTTT.

This chain uses TRBV7-3 with TRBJ1-1, with 8 bases identical to TRBD1. This CDR3 is 15 amino acids long. With V trimmed by 2 bases and J by 4 bases, 6 bases remained unmatched. The germline V gene encodes CDR1 SGHTA and CDR2 FQGTGA. CDR3 sequence reads: CASSLQGADGTEAFF. CDR3 DNA sequence: TGTGCCAGCAGCTTACAGGGGGCTGACGGCACTGAAGCTTTCTTT.

V and J are TRBV9 and TRBJ2-1; the D is unclear. In germline, CDR1 is SGDLS, CDR2 YYNGEE. V was trimmed by 2 bases and J by 4 bases, leaving 7 bases between them. The CDR3 has 13 amino acids. The CDR3 is CASSVSVYNEQFF. CDR3 bases: TGTGCCAGCAGCGTTTCGGTTTACAATGAGCAGTTCTTC.

The chain joins TRBV19 to TRBJ2-7, with 8 bases identical to TRBD2. Trimming removed 4 bases from V and 6 bases from J; junction bases left unmatched: 11. This CDR3 contains 15 residues. CDR1 and CDR2 (germline): LNHDA, SQIVND (reference sequence). CDR3 DNA: TGTGCCAGTAGTACTCCGGGACTAGTTCGACGCGAGCAGTACTTC. It codes for CASSTPGLVRREQYF.

The V gene is TRBV20-1, the J gene TRBJ2-1, with D unclear. Germline CDR1 reads DFQATT; CDR2 reads SNEGSKA (reference sequence). V was cut by 1 base and J by 5 bases, with 3 bases left in between. The CDR3 length is 11 residues. This CDR3 reads CSARGNNEQFF. The CDR3, as DNA: TGCAGTGCTAGAGGAAACAATGAGCAGTTCTTC.

This clone has only one observation. The J gene is TRBJ2-1, the V gene TRBV5-1; D is unclear. Trimming cost V 0 bases and J 6 bases, with 7 bases left between them. This CDR3 region has 13 residues. Germline CDR1 is SGHRS and CDR2 is YFSETQ. CDR3 in amino acids: CASSLGRINEQFF. The CDR3 nucleotides are TGCGCCAGCAGCTTGGGGCGCATCAATGAGCAGTTCTTC.

V is TRBV29-1 and J is TRBJ1-1; a weak D match, TRBD1 (5 bases). Germline values: CDR1 SQVTM, CDR2 ANQGSEA. With 1 base removed from V and 5 bases from J, the gap between germline ends came to 17 bases. CDR3 size: 15 residues. The CDR3 DNA follows: TGCAGCGTTGAAGTCACCAGGGTGGTCGGGACTGAAGCTTTCTTT. Translated, it gives CSVEVTRVVGTEAFF.

The chain recombines TRBV5-1 with TRBJ2-1, with 8 bases that match TRBD1. CDR3 length equals 13 residues. From germline, CDR1 is SGHRS and CDR2 YFSETQ. The V segment lost 4 bases and the J segment 9 bases; nucleotides outside the gene matches: 6. Written as DNA, the CDR3 is TGCGCCAGCAGCCCCCAGGGGGCCGGTGAGCAGTTCTTC. This gives the protein CASSPQGAGEQFF. The full variable domain, in which reference TRBV5-1 and TRBJ2-1 provide the parts outside the CDR3, is KAGVTQTPRYLIKTRGQQVTLSCSPISGHRSVSWYQQTPGQGLQFLFEYFSETQRNKGNFPGRFSGRQFSNSRSEMNVSTLELGDSALYLCASSPQGAGEQFFGPGTRLTVL.

The chain carries TRBV12-5 and TRBJ2-7; TRBD2 matches 9 bases. Germline lookup yields CDR1 LGHNT and CDR2 FRNRAP. J lost 3 bases, V lost 6 bases, and 12 bases had no gene match. The CDR3 is 16 amino acids. CDR3 sequence reads: CASGSPRGSGSYEQYF. The CDR3 DNA sequence: TGTGCTAGTGGCTCCCCCCGTGGTAGCGGGAGCTACGAGCAGTACTTC.

This chain uses TRBV4-3 with TRBJ1-6; D is unclear. Germline CDR1 LGHNA, CDR2 YSLEER. V lost 4 bases, J lost 0 bases, and 10 bases lay in between. The CDR3 is 16 amino acids. CDR3 sequence (DNA): TGCGCCAGCAGCCCGGACTGGAGCTCCTATAATTCACCCCTCCACTTT. Its protein is CASSPDWSSYNSPLHF.